This T cell receptor beta chain was captured in a study of vaccination and CD4 T cells after COVID-19 (dated by TCRdb to the early 2020s). About the full investigation: Six males and four females were included in the convalescent cohort, with two Hispanic individuals, seven Caucasians, two Asians and one multiracial person represented. In some eleven COVID-19 convalescent patients and a few infection-naive healthy vaccine recipients, researchers compared the spike-specific CD4+ TCR repertoire from before mRNA vaccination with the repertoire from after. Post-vaccine blood samples were obtained a median of about 70 days after the second vaccine dose, with a range of roughly 13 to 250 days. Post-COVID blood samples were collected from convalescent patients a median of around 100 days after diagnosis, with a range of about 35 to 170 days. At the TCR clonotype level, an earlier paper using these donors assessed memory CD4+ T cell crossreactivity between SARS-CoV-2 and common cold coronavirus spike proteins. Participants got two doses of the Pfizer-BioNTech BNT162b2 vaccine (n=8) or two doses of the Moderna mRNA-1273 vaccine (n=2). Control cultures received a CEFX viral epitope pool as the positive control, an HIV-1 Nef peptide pool as the negative control, or no peptide. Culture stimuli were overlapping spike peptide pools from SARS-CoV-2 and from the common cold coronaviruses HCoV-NL63, HCoV-OC43 and HCoV-229E. What the study reported, not specific to this receptor: Of the vaccine-specific clones in convalescent patients, 304 of 307, or nearly all, reacted only to SARS-CoV-2 spike and did not cross-react with common cold coronaviruses. An increase in the median number of SARS-CoV-2-reactive clonotypes from roughly 20 after infection to 35 to 40 after vaccination was observed, but the change was not found to be significant. The number of convalescent patients in the study was relatively small, and the study did not examine early timepoints following natural infection. In convalescent patients, a median roughly 83% of post-vaccine SARS-CoV-2-reactive clones were detected only after vaccination, and vaccine-specific priming was suggested by this finding.

Reading the label with the study, this specimen's treatment or condition is: roughly nine-day PBMC culture with coronavirus spike peptide pools or control peptides (ViraFEST assay). CD4+ T cells from unexposed donors were collected before the COVID-19 pandemic (2011-2018). The study used the ViraFEST assay, which expanded antigen-specific T cells with peptide pools and then identified expanded clonotypes by TCR sequencing. Roughly 2 million PBMCs per well were cultured in IMDM with roughly 5.2% human AB serum and 7.5 to 10 IU/ml IL-2, plus 10 ug/ml peptide pools. Half of the culture medium was replaced with fresh IL-2-containing medium on days 3 and 7. Once the cells had been in culture for around 10 days, the EasySep CD4+ T cell isolation kit was used to isolate CD4+ T cells by negative selection. As cell numbers permitted, CD4+ T cells from unexposed donors were tested for reactivity to SARS-CoV-2 S and N and to four common cold coronavirus spike pools. Ficoll-Paque Plus gradient centrifugation was used to isolate PBMCs from whole blood, and the isolated PBMCs were then either used fresh or cryopreserved at -140C. Each culture condition was generally run in triplicate wells. Leukapheresis product for the unexposed donors was bought commercially.

For this clonotype: Its antigen is not yet known. Base qualities are missing; no much larger clone stands one base away.

The protocol used for the library was PCR. DNA from cultured CD4+ T cells underwent TCR sequencing with the Oncomine TCR Beta short-read assay at the Johns Hopkins FTIC core. The QIAamp micro DNA kit was used to extract genomic DNA from the cultured CD4+ T cells. Oncomine TCR Beta libraries made from cultured CD4+ T cells were pooled using unique dual indexes and sequenced on an Illumina iSeq 100. For the original study's pipeline: Non-productive sequences were removed, and CDR3s that did not start with C, did not end with F or W, or were shorter than 7 amino acids were discarded. The MANAFEST web application identified antigen-specific clonotypes by comparing peptide-stimulated wells against reference wells and other culture wells. Positive clones required FDR below 0.05, an odds ratio above 5, and productive frequency above 0.1% in at least two of three replicate wells. A clonotype counted as cross-reactive if it showed significant expansion both in the SARS-CoV-2 spike wells and in at least one common cold coronavirus spike condition. CDR3 homology was assessed with Levenshtein distances (stringdist) and unrooted phylogenetic trees (ape) in R version 3.6.1. The public reads were reprocessed in TCRdb via fastp at Q25 and MiXCR, keeping in-frame beta chains. Each CDR3 protein appears once, grouped with its most common genes and DNA. The V and J calls here are based on TCRdb, not the publication. The sample contains around 4,800 distinct CDR3 sequences, 35% to 45% of them found a single time. Of the sample, roughly 43% is held by the ten largest clones.

V was cut back by 3 bases and J by 0 bases, leaving a gap of 19 bases between them. From cysteine to phenylalanine, the CDR3 is 18 amino acids long. Only the CDR3 region is kept as DNA, spanning 54 bases read in frame from base 1. The germline V gene (reference sequence) provides CDR1 LNHNV and CDR2 YYDKDF. The material sequenced was CD4+ T cells from blood, cultured in vitro. The TCR was taken from a human donor in good health. This chain is built from TRBV15 and TRBJ2-3, with the D gene not clear enough to name. The nucleotide sequence is TGTGCCACCAGCAGGGTGGGGTCGTGGCAGGAAAGCACAGATACGCAGTATTTT. Translated, it gives CATSRVGSWQESTDTQYF.